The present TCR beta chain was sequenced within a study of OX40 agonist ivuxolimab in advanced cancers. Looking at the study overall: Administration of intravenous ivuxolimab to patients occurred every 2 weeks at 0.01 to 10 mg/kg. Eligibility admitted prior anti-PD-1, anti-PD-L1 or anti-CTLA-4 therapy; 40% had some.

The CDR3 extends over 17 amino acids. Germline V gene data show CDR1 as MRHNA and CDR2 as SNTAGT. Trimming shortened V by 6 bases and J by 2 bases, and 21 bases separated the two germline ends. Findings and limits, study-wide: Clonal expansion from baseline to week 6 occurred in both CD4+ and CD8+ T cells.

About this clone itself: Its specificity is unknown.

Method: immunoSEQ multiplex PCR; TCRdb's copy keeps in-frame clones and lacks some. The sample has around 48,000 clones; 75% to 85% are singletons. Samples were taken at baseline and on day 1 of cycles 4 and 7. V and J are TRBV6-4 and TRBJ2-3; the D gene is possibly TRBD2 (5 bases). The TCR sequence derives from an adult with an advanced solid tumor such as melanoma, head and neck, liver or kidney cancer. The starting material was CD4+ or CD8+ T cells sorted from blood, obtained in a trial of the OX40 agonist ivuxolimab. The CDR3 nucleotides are TGTGCCAGCAGCATTGACTTCGGGGTCGGCTTCACAGATACGCAGTATTTT. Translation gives CASSIDFGVGFTDTQYF.